This entry concerns a single TCR beta chain. Only in-frame clones appear in the TCRdb table, and some are missing; sequencing was by immunoSEQ multiplex PCR. The sample records 400,000 to 450,000 clones, 90% being singletons. These data belong to a study of control samples from healthy donors and cancer patients. The source of this sequence is a man aged 35 to 55 with head and neck cancer. Material: PBMCs.

CDR3 protein: CASSPGQGSEKLFF. The CDR3 coding sequence is TGTGCCAGCAGCCCCGGACAGGGGAGTGAAAAACTGTTTTTT. The gene calls are TRBV5-4 and TRBJ1-4, with 9 positions matching TRBD1. Germline V gene lookup returns CDR1 SGHNT and CDR2 YYREEE (reference sequence). V lost 4 bases to trimming and J lost 7 bases; unmatched junction nucleotides: 5. CDR3 length equals 14 residues.